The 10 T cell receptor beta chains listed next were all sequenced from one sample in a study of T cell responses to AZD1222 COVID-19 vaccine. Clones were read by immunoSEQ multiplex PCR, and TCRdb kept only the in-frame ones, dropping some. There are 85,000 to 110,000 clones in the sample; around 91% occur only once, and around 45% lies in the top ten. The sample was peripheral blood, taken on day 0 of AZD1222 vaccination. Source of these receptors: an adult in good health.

The CDR3: CASSLGSSGSSYNEQFF. The CDR3 DNA reads as TGTGCCAGCAGTTTAGGTTCTAGCGGGAGCTCCTACAATGAGCAGTTCTTC. V usage is TRBV27 and J usage is TRBJ2-1, with TRBD2 matching over 10 bases. The junction had 4 bases not matched to a gene; V was cut back by 2 bases and J by 0 bases. Looked up from germline, CDR1 is MNHEY and CDR2 is SMNVEV (reference sequence). This CDR3 is 17 amino acids long.

Here the CDR3 DNA reads TGTGCCAGCAGTTCCGGGGGGTATTGGGGAGGCTACACCTTC. Protein sequence: CASSSGGYWGGYTF. V usage is TRBV6-5 and J usage is TRBJ1-2; TRBD1 is a possible D gene (5 bases). The CDR3 runs to 14 residues. The V gene's germline CDR1 is MNHEY and CDR2 SVGAGI. V dropped 4 bases and J dropped 8 bases, with 17 bases sitting between them.

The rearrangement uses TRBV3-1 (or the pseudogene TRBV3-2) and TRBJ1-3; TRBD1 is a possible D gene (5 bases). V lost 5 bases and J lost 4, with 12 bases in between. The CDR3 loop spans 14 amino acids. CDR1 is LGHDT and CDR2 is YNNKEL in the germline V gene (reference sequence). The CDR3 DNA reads TGTGCCAGCAGCTCCGGGGCGCGGGGAAACACCATATATTTT. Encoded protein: CASSSGARGNTIYF.

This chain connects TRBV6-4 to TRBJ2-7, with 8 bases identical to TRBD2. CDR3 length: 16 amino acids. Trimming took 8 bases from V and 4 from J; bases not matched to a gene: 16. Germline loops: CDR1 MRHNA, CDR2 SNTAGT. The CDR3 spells CASPRPRAGEVYEQYF. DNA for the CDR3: TGTGCCAGCCCCAGACCCAGAGCGGGAGAAGTGTACGAGCAGTACTTC.

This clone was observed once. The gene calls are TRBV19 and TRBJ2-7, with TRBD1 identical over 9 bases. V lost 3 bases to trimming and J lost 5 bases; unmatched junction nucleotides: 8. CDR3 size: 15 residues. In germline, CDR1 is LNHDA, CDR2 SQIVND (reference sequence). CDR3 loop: CASSMTGTGRNEQYF. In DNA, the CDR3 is TGTGCCAGTAGTATGACCGGGACAGGGAGGAACGAGCAGTACTTC.

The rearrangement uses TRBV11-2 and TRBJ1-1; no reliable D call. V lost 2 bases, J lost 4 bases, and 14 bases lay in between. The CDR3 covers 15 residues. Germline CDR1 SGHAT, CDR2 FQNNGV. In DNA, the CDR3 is TGTGCCAGCAGCTTAAGAGGCTGGCCGGGCACTGAAGCTTTCTTT. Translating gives CASSLRGWPGTEAFF. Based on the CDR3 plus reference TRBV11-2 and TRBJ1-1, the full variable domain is EAGVAQSPRYKIIEKRQSVAFWCNPISGHATLYWYQQILGQGPKLLIQFQNNGVVDDSQLPKDRFSAERLKGVDSTLKIQPAKLEDSAVYLCASSLRGWPGTEAFFGQGTRLTVV.

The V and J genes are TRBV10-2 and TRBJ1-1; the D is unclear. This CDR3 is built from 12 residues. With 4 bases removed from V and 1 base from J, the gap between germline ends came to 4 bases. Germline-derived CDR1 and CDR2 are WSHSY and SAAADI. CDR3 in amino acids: CASSGGNTEAFF. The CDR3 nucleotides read TGCGCCAGCAGTGGGGGGAACACTGAAGCTTTCTTT.

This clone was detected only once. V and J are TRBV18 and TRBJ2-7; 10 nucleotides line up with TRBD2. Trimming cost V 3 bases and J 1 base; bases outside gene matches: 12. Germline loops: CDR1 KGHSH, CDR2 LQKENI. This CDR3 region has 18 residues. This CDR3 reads CASSPAGLAGAASYEQYF. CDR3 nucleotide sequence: TGTGCCAGCTCACCCGCAGGGCTAGCGGGAGCGGCGTCCTACGAGCAGTACTTC.

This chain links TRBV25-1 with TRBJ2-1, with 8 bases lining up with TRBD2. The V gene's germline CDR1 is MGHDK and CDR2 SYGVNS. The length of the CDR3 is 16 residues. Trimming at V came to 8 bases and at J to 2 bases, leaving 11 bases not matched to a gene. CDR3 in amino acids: CASGSWAGGPYNEQFF. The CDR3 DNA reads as TGTGCCAGCGGATCGTGGGCGGGAGGACCCTACAATGAGCAGTTCTTC.

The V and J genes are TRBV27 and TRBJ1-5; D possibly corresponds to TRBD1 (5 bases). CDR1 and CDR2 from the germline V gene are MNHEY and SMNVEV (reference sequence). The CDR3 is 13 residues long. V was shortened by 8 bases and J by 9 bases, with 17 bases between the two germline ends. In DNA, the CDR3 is TGTGCCAGCGGTGGGACCCCAAGAATGCCCCAGCATTTT. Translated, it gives CASGGTPRMPQHF.